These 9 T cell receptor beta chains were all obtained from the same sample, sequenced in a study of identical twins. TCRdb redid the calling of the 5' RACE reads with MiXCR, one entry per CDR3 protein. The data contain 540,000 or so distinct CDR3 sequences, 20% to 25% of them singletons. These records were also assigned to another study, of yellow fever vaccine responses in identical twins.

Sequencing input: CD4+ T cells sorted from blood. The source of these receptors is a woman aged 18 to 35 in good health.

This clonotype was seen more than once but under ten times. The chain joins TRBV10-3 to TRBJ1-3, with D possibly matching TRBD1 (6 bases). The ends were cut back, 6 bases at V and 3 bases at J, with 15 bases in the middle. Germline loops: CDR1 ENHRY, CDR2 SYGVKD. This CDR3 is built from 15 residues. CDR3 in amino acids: CAIREQGTIGNTIYF. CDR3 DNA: TGTGCCATCAGAGAGCAGGGGACGATTGGAAACACCATATATTTT.

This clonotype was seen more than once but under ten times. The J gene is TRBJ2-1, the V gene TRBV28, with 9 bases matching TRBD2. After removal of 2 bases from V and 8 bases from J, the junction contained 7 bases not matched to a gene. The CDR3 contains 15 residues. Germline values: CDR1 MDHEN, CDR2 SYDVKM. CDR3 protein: CASSLRRGGLDEQFF. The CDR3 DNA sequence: TGTGCCAGCAGTTTACGGCGGGGGGGCCTCGATGAGCAGTTCTTC.

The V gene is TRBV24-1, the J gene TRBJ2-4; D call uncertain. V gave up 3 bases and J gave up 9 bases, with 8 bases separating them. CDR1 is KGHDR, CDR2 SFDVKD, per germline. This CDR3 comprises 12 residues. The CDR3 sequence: CATSDLYGIQYF. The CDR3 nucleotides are TGTGCCACCAGTGATCTGTACGGCATTCAGTACTTC.

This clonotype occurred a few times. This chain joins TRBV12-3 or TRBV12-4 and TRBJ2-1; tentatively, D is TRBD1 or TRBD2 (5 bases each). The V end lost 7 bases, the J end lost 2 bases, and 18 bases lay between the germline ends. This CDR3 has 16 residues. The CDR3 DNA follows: TGTGCCAGCAATAACCGGGACCCGAGGGCCTACAATGAGCAGTTCTTC. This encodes CASNNRDPRAYNEQFF.

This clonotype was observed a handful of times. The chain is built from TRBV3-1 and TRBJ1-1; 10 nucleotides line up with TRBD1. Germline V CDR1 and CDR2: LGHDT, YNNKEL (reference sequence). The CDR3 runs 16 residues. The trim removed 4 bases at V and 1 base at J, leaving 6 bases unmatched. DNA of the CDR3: TGTGCCAGCAGCCCCTACCGGGACAGGGGGAACACTGAAGCTTTCTTT. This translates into CASSPYRDRGNTEAFF. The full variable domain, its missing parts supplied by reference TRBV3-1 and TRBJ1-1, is DTAVSQTPKYLVTQMGNDKSIKCEQNLGHDTMYWYKQDSKKFLKIMFSYNNKELIINETVPNRFSPKSPDKAHLNLHINSLELGDSAVYFCASSPYRDRGNTEAFFGQGTRLTVV.

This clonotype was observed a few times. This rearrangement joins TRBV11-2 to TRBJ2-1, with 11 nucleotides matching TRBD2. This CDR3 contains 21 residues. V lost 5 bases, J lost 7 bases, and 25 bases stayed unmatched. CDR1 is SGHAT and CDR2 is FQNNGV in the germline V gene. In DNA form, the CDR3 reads TGTGCCAGCAGCCTAAACCCCGGGACTAGCGGTAATTTAATGGGAAAAAATGAGCAGTTCTTC. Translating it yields CASSLNPGTSGNLMGKNEQFF.

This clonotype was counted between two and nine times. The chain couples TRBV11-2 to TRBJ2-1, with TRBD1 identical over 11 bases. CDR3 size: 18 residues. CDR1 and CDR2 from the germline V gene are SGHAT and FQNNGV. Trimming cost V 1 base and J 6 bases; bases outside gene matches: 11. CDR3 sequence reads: CASSLGISGQGVSNEQFF. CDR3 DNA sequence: TGTGCCAGCAGCTTAGGTATTTCGGGACAGGGGGTTAGCAATGAGCAGTTCTTC.

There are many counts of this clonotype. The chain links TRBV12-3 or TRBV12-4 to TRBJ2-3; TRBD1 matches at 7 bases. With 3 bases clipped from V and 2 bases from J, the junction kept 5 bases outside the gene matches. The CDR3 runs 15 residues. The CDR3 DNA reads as TGTGCCAGCAGTTTCCGGGGACAGAACACAGATACGCAGTATTTT. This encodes CASSFRGQNTDTQYF.

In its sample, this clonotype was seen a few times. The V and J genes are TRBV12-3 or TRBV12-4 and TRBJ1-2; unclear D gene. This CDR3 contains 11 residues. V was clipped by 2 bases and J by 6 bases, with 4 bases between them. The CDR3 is CASSLWDGYTF. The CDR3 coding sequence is TGTGCCAGCAGTTTATGGGATGGCTACACCTTC.